This TCR beta chain appears in the sequencing data of a study of T cells in Graves' hyperthyroidism and ophthalmopathy. Study details: Any treatment followed the collection of peripheral blood at initial diagnosis.

General study results and limits: Ophthalmopathy, as predicted by the model, came a median around 7 months after the prediction.

RNA transcripts were the template for amplifying TCR beta CDR3 regions. HTBI primers were employed in a first-round RT-PCR of the TCR CDR3. TCRdb re-derived calls from the multiplex PCR reads in MiXCR, one entry per CDR3 protein. The sample records about 380,000 distinct CDR3 sequences, about 15% being singletons. Germline V gene data show CDR1 as SGHDT and CDR2 as YYEEEE. The CDR3 runs 14 residues. Trimming pared 0 bases from V and 5 bases from J, leaving 9 bases between. PBMCs were derived from about 10 ml fresh peripheral blood. In this sample, this clonotype turned up many times. Its cognate antigen is unknown.

Sequencing was carried out using blood. This clonotype originated in a woman aged 30 to 39 with Graves' ophthalmopathy. This chain connects TRBV5-6 to TRBJ1-5; possible D gene TRBD1, 5 bases. CDR3 residues: CASSLAAGDQPQHF. Here the CDR3 DNA reads TGTGCCAGCAGCTTGGCCGCGGGGGATCAGCCCCAGCATTTT.